Listed below are T cell receptor beta chains from one sample, sequenced in a study of T cell responses to AZD1222 COVID-19 vaccine. Only in-frame clones appear in the TCRdb table, and some are missing; sequencing was by immunoSEQ multiplex PCR. Among about 130,000 clones listed, roughly 88% were seen once. The specimen comprised peripheral blood, sampled on day 0 of AZD1222 vaccination. These receptors came from an adult in good health. The CDR3 runs from the conserved cysteine through the conserved F or W. A D gene is named only where the DNA matches it firmly. Size tells how often a clone was seen (once, few, many) or the class of an expanded clone, and some rows leave it out.

J gene | D gene | V gene | clone size | CDR3 protein | CDR3 DNA
TRBJ1-4 | - | TRBV6-9 | - | CASSTQVRELFF | TGTGCCAGCAGTACGCAGGTGCGGGAACTGTTTTTT
TRBJ1-2 | - | TRBV5-1 | - | CASSLNQAGYGYTF | TGCGCCAGCAGCTTGAACCAGGCCGGCTATGGCTACACCTTC
TRBJ2-3 | - | TRBV20-1 | - | CSAAVGDTQYF | TGCAGTGCGGCTGTGGGAGATACGCAGTATTTT
TRBJ1-2 | TRBD1 | TRBV5-1 | - | CASSRDGTGVYGYTF | TGCGCCAGCAGCCGGGACGGGACAGGGGTCTATGGCTACACCTTC
TRBJ1-2 | TRBD1 | TRBV6-5 | - | CASTKGNGQGSYTF | TGTGCCAGCACCAAGGGCAACGGACAGGGGAGCTACACCTTC
TRBJ1-1 | TRBD1 | TRBV5-1 | - | CASSSGTGGGMNTEAFF | TGCGCCAGCAGCTCGGGGACAGGGGGCGGGATGAACACTGAAGCTTTCTTT
TRBJ1-2 | TRBD1 | TRBV6-5 | - | CASSYFGTGNYGYTF | TGTGCCAGCAGTTACTTCGGGACAGGGAACTATGGCTACACCTTC
TRBJ1-1 | TRBD1 | TRBV11-3 | - | CASSLSGGLSEAFF | TGTGCCAGCAGCCTTTCAGGGGGCTTGTCTGAAGCTTTCTTT
TRBJ2-1 | - | TRBV7-9 | - | CASSLTTGHNEQFF | TGTGCCAGCAGCTTAACTACGGGGCACAATGAGCAGTTCTTC
TRBJ1-2 | - | TRBV6-4 | - | CASKRVYYGYTF | TGTGCCAGCAAGAGGGTTTACTATGGCTACACCTTC
TRBJ2-1 | TRBD1 | TRBV3-1/TRBV3-2 | - | CASSTTGVSNEQFF | TGTGCCAGCAGCACGACAGGGGTCTCCAATGAGCAGTTCTTC
TRBJ2-3 | TRBD1 | TRBV7-6 | once | CASSLGGQGADTQYF | TGTGCCAGCAGCTTAGGGGGACAGGGAGCAGATACGCAGTATTTT
TRBJ1-1 | - | TRBV13 | - | CASSLLSSEAFF | TGTGCCAGCAGCTTACTCTCCTCTGAAGCTTTCTTT
TRBJ2-7 | - | TRBV3-1/TRBV3-2 | - | CASSQMGGPVEQYF | TGTGCCAGCAGCCAAATGGGAGGACCGGTCGAGCAGTACTTC
TRBJ2-5 | - | TRBV7-6 | - | CASSLLGASQETQYF | TGTGCCAGCAGCCTACTAGGGGCCTCCCAAGAGACCCAGTACTTC
TRBJ1-1 | TRBD1 | TRBV12-3/TRBV12-4 | - | CASSVDRGTEAFF | TGTGCCAGCAGTGTGGACAGGGGGACTGAAGCTTTCTTT
TRBJ2-3 | TRBD1 | TRBV6-5 | - | CASKWGQGADTQYF | TGTGCCAGCAAGTGGGGACAGGGGGCAGATACGCAGTATTTT
TRBJ1-4 | - | TRBV7-8 | - | CASSPKRAGEKLFF | TGTGCCAGCAGCCCAAAAAGGGCAGGAGAAAAACTGTTTTTT
TRBJ2-2 | TRBD2 | TRBV7-9 | - | CASSPGTSLDTGELFF | TGTGCCAGCAGCCCTGGGACTAGCCTGGACACCGGGGAGCTGTTTTTT
TRBJ1-4 | TRBD1 | TRBV19 | - | CASRKQTGGNEKLFF | TGTGCCAGTAGGAAACAGACAGGGGGTAATGAAAAACTGTTTTTT
TRBJ1-2 | TRBD1 | TRBV6-5 | once | CASKGQGYGYTF | TGTGCCAGTAAGGGACAGGGATATGGCTACACCTTC
TRBJ1-5 | - | TRBV5-6 | few | CASSFSPDSLYQPQHF | TGTGCCAGCAGCTTTAGCCCTGACAGCCTATATCAGCCCCAGCATTTT